The clone carrying this T cell receptor (beta chain) was seen more than once but under ten times. The antigen is not known. The sample is drawn from a study of T-cell memory formation after mild COVID-19. Study results and limitations: Clones contracting day 15 to 85 were balanced CD4/CD8; later expanders leaned CD4+.

Sample barcodes and UMIs were carried by the TCR alpha and TCR beta cDNA libraries that 5'RACE generated with constant-segment primers. A single record per CDR3 protein comes from TCRdb applying MiXCR to the 5' RACE reads. The sample lists about 150,000 distinct CDR3 sequences, 10% to 15% occurring once. CDR3 size: 15 residues. J was trimmed by 10 bases and V by 6 bases; bases with no gene match: 16. Germline CDR1 and CDR2: DFQATT and SNEGSKA (reference sequence). This clonotype was sampled from a man younger than 35 who had mild COVID-19 (a few samples of this study predate the infection). Cell type and time point are not known. Sequenced material: PBMCs or a T cell subset sorted from them (not recorded which). The V and J genes are TRBV20-1 and TRBJ1-5; 9 positions match TRBD1. This CDR3 is CSAGTGLRGISPQHF. CDR3 coding DNA: TGCAGTGCGGGGACAGGGTTGAGAGGTATCAGCCCCCAGCATTTT.